The 30 T cell receptor beta chains below all came from one sample that was sequenced in a study of cytomegalovirus exposure and HLA in healthy donors. Use of 60 Vbeta and 13 Jbeta primers characterized the PCR. This table comes from immunoSEQ multiplex PCR, and its TCRdb copy is limited to in-frame clones, with some not included. The data contain about 190,000 clones, roughly four fifths of them singletons. Specimen: PBMCs. These receptors all come from a woman aged 25 to 39 in good health and CMV-seropositive.

The rearrangement uses TRBV9 and TRBJ1-2, with unresolved D. The ends were cut back, 0 bases at V and 4 bases at J, with 4 bases in the middle. This CDR3 comprises 12 residues. Germline V gene lookup returns CDR1 SGDLS and CDR2 YYNGEE. The CDR3, as DNA: TGTGCCAGCAGCGTAGACAGCTATGGCTACACCTTC. Its translation is CASSVDSYGYTF.

This chain connects TRBV7-2 to TRBJ1-5, with TRBD1 as a possible D gene (6 bases). Germline values: CDR1 SGHTA, CDR2 FQGNSA. The V end was cut by 5 bases, the J end by 7 bases, with 18 bases between. The length of the CDR3 is 15 residues. CDR3 region: CASSPGPGVGQPQHF. CDR3 bases: TGTGCCAGCAGCCCTGGACCAGGGGTCGGACAGCCCCAGCATTTT.

This chain uses TRBV11-2 with TRBJ2-1; TRBD1 is a possible D gene (5 bases). CDR1 SGHAT and CDR2 FQNNGV come from the germline V gene. Between the trimmed V and J ends, which lost 5 bases and 2 bases, there was a span of 16 bases. This CDR3 is 16 amino acids long. CDR3 DNA: TGTGCCAGCAGCCTCAAAAGGGGTAGGACCTACAATGAGCAGTTCTTC. This encodes CASSLKRGRTYNEQFF.

This clone was seen many times. The rearrangement links TRBV21-1 to TRBJ1-6; the table's D call, TRBD1, has no DNA check behind it. TRBV21-1 is given as a pseudogene. The CDR3 length is 15 residues. The CDR3 DNA follows: TGTGCCAGCAGTTCCGACAGGGACTATAATTCACCCCTCCACTTT. Protein product: CASSSDRDYNSPLHF.

This sequence joins TRBV4-3 and TRBJ2-1; D is perhaps TRBD2 (6 bases). Trimming removed 0 bases from V and 0 bases from J, with 18 bases in between. Germline V gene lookup returns CDR1 LGHNA and CDR2 YSLEER. The CDR3 spans 19 residues. CDR3 amino acids: CASSQDLGGVISSYNEQFF. For the CDR3, the DNA is TGCGCCAGCAGCCAAGATTTGGGGGGAGTCATCAGCTCCTACAATGAGCAGTTCTTC.

The chain employs TRBV27 and TRBJ1-1; 9 bases map to TRBD1. Trimming cost V 3 bases and J 2 bases; bases outside gene matches: 4. CDR3 length equals 15 residues. In germline, CDR1 is MNHEY, CDR2 SMNVEV (reference sequence). For the CDR3, the DNA is TGTGCCAGCAGTTTGGGACAGGGCCTAAACACTGAAGCTTTCTTT. The encoded protein is CASSLGQGLNTEAFF.

The rearrangement uses TRBV28 and TRBJ2-1, with 8 bases fitting TRBD1. J was trimmed by 5 bases and V by 10 bases; bases with no gene match: 10. CDR1 and CDR2 from the germline V gene are MDHEN and SYDVKM. There are 14 residues in the CDR3. The CDR3 here is CATRRTGSHNEQFF. Here the CDR3 DNA reads TGTGCCACCCGCCGGACAGGGTCCCACAATGAGCAGTTCTTC. The full variable domain, completed using reference TRBV28 and TRBJ2-1, is DVKVTQSSRYLVKRTGEKVFLECVQDMDHENMFWYRQDPGLGLRLIYFSYDVKMKEKGDIPEGYSVSREKKERFSLILESASTNQTSMYLCATRRTGSHNEQFFGPGTRLTVL.

In this sample, this clone turned up once. The chain couples TRBV15 to TRBJ1-2; D is possibly TRBD1 (6 bases). The CDR3 sequence is 14 residues long. V gave up 1 base and J gave up 8 bases, with 14 bases separating them. Germline assignment: CDR1 LNHNV and CDR2 YYDKDF (reference sequence). CDR3 in DNA: TGTGCCACCAGCAGAGCCACCGGGGGGCAAGGCTACACCTTC. Translation: CATSRATGGQGYTF.

The chain carries TRBV30 and TRBJ1-5; D uncertain. The CDR3 totals 13 residues. Germline lookup yields CDR1 GTSNPN and CDR2 SVGIG (reference sequence). V was trimmed by 1 base and J by 6 bases, leaving 10 bases between them. The CDR3 spells CAWSAESGQPQHF. CDR3 sequence (DNA): TGTGCCTGGAGTGCAGAAAGTGGTCAGCCCCAGCATTTT.

Turning to this clone: This same CDR3 is encoded by further DNA sequences in the sample. This chain joins TRBV5-1 and TRBJ2-3; 7 bases map to TRBD2. Germline CDR1 and CDR2: SGHRS and YFSETQ. The CDR3 covers 15 residues. Unmatched junction bases numbered 2, after V lost 1 base and J lost 0 bases. In DNA, the CDR3 is TGCGCCAGCAGCTTGCCGGGAGGAAGCACAGATACGCAGTATTTT. It yields the protein CASSLPGGSTDTQYF.

The V and J genes are TRBV5-8 and TRBJ1-5; TRBD1 aligns across 9 bases. With V trimmed by 4 bases and J by 0 bases, 5 bases remained unmatched. Germline V lookup: CDR1 SGHTS, CDR2 YDEGEE. The CDR3 has 16 residues. The CDR3 here is CASSHGTGNSNQPQHF. In nucleotides, the CDR3 is TGTGCCAGCAGCCACGGGACAGGGAATAGCAATCAGCCCCAGCATTTT.

This chain links TRBV30 with TRBJ1-1; no clear D gene. CDR1 and CDR2 (germline): GTSNPN, SVGIG (reference sequence). The CDR3 consists of 12 residues. V was shortened by 2 bases and J by 11 bases, with 15 bases between the two germline ends. The CDR3 DNA reads as TGTGCCTGGAGTCCCTTGGCAGGCCGGGCTTTCTTT. This codes for CAWSPLAGRAFF.

CDR3 sequence: CASSMRNQETQYF. The CDR3 DNA reads as TGTGCCAGTAGTATGAGGAACCAAGAGACCCAGTACTTC. The V call is TRBV19, the J call TRBJ2-5; no reliable D call. In germline, CDR1 is LNHDA, CDR2 SQIVND (reference sequence). The V and J ends lost 3 bases and 0 bases respectively, with 5 bases between them. The CDR3 consists of 13 residues.

J is TRBJ2-7 and V is TRBV7-2; 9 positions match TRBD1. The V and J ends lost 4 bases and 7 bases, in that order; junction bases with no gene match: 8. CDR1 SGHTA and CDR2 FQGNSA come from the germline V gene. The CDR3 is 14 amino acids. The DNA for the CDR3 is TGTGCCAGCAGCTCCAGGACAGGGGCGAGGGAGCAGTACTTC. Encoded protein: CASSSRTGAREQYF.

CDR3 region: CASSIQRSTEAFF. The CDR3 nucleotides read TGTGCCAGCAGCATCCAGAGGAGCACTGAAGCTTTCTTT. The chain combines TRBV5-5 with TRBJ1-1; D uncertain. Trimming took off 4 bases at V and 4 bases at J, with 11 bases between the two ends. CDR1 and CDR2 (germline): SGHKS, YYEKEE (reference sequence). CDR3 size: 13 residues.

This chain joins TRBV7-9 and TRBJ1-4, with 7 bases fitting TRBD1. The V gene end was trimmed by 3 bases and the J gene end by 8 bases; junction bases not matched to a gene: 12. CDR1 is SEHNR, CDR2 FQNEAQ, per germline (reference sequence). The CDR3 is 16 residues long. CDR3 loop: CASSFLTGVSGEKLFF. The CDR3 bases are TGTGCCAGCAGCTTTTTAACAGGGGTATCGGGGGAAAAACTGTTTTTT. Drawing the rest from reference TRBV7-9 and TRBJ1-4, the complete variable domain is DTGVSQNPRHKITKRGQNVTFRCDPISEHNRLYWYRQTLGQGPEFLTYFQNEAQLEKSRLLSDRFSAERPKGSFSTLEIQRTEQGDSAMYLCASSFLTGVSGEKLFFGSGTQLSVL.

This chain uses TRBV28 with TRBJ2-3, with D maybe TRBD1 (6 bases). CDR1 and CDR2 from the germline V gene are MDHEN and SYDVKM. This CDR3 contains 15 residues. The germline V and J ends were trimmed by 6 bases and 0 bases, with 13 bases remaining between them. The CDR3 region has the DNA TGTGCCAGCAGCTTGCTTGGACAGAGCACAGATACGCAGTATTTT. This encodes CASSLLGQSTDTQYF. Looking up the rest from reference TRBV28 and TRBJ2-3 gives the full variable domain: DVKVTQSSRYLVKRTGEKVFLECVQDMDHENMFWYRQDPGLGLRLIYFSYDVKMKEKGDIPEGYSVSREKKERFSLILESASTNQTSMYLCASSLLGQSTDTQYFGPGTRLTVL.

This clone was found a few times. CDR3 in amino acids: CASSLGSSGGNTIYF. CDR3 bases: TGTGCCAGCAGCCTCGGGTCCTCTGGAGGAAACACCATATATTTT. The J gene is TRBJ1-3, the V gene TRBV9; unclear D gene. Trimming left V 4 bases short and J 4 bases short, with 15 bases between. Germline-derived CDR1 and CDR2 are SGDLS and YYNGEE. The length of the CDR3 is 15 residues. Filled out from reference TRBV9 and TRBJ1-3, the complete variable domain reads DSGVTQTPKHLITATGQRVTLRCSPRSGDLSVYWYQQSLDQGLQFLIQYYNGEERAKGNILERFSAQQFPDLHSELNLSSLELGDSALYFCASSLGSSGGNTIYFGEGSWLTVV.

The chain uses TRBV7-3 and TRBJ2-3; the D is unclear. The CDR3 runs 13 residues. CDR1 and CDR2 (germline): SGHTA, FQGTGA. V lost 2 bases, J lost 1 base, and 4 bases lay in between. The CDR3 nucleotides read TGTGCCAGCAGCTTAGAGCGCACAGATACGCAGTATTTT. Encoded protein: CASSLERTDTQYF.

V gene TRBV18 combines with J gene TRBJ2-3, with 8 bases aligning to TRBD2. The CDR3 covers 15 residues. Losses at the gene ends were 2 bases for V and 1 base for J; bases not matched to a gene: 2. The V gene's germline CDR1 is KGHSH and CDR2 LQKENI. CDR3 in DNA: TGTGCCAGCTCACCAAGCGGGGGCCGCACAGATACGCAGTATTTT. It is translated as CASSPSGGRTDTQYF.

This chain uses TRBV9 with TRBJ1-1; 9 bases are a match to TRBD1. Losses at the gene ends were 4 bases for V and 3 bases for J; bases not matched to a gene: 10. CDR3 length: 16 amino acids. Germline values: CDR1 SGDLS, CDR2 YYNGEE. The CDR3 here is CASSPWTGETDTEAFF. CDR3 sequence (DNA): TGTGCCAGCAGCCCGTGGACAGGGGAGACGGACACTGAAGCTTTCTTT.

V usage is TRBV7-2 and J usage is TRBJ1-6; TRBD1 might be the D (5 bases). The CDR3 spans 15 residues. Germline V gives CDR1 SGHTA, CDR2 FQGNSA. Trimming cost V 2 bases and J 7 bases, with 12 bases left between them. The CDR3 DNA reads TGTGCCAGCAGCTTAATAGGAGGGGCCAATTCACCCCTCCACTTT. Translation: CASSLIGGANSPLHF.

This CDR3 reads CASSSAGTWATEAFF. CDR3 DNA: TGTGCCAGCAGTTCTGCCGGGACTTGGGCCACTGAAGCTTTCTTT. The chain has TRBV28 and TRBJ1-1, with a weak D call TRBD1 (5 bases). Germline assignment: CDR1 MDHEN and CDR2 SYDVKM. The V gene lost 4 bases and the J gene lost 4 bases, with 16 bases spanning the gap. This CDR3 comprises 15 residues.

The J gene is TRBJ2-1, the V gene TRBV28, with 10 positions matching TRBD2. Germline CDR1 MDHEN, CDR2 SYDVKM. The V and J ends lost 4 bases and 4 bases, in that order; junction bases with no gene match: 4. The CDR3 covers 15 residues. The CDR3 reads CASSSLLAGYNEQFF. DNA of the CDR3: TGTGCCAGCAGTTCCCTACTAGCGGGGTACAATGAGCAGTTCTTC.

This rearrangement joins TRBV12-5 to TRBJ1-2, with D possibly being TRBD1 (5 bases). The CDR3 spans 13 residues. V lost 5 bases and J 4 bases, leaving 11 bases between the germline ends. Germline V gene data show CDR1 as LGHNT and CDR2 as FRNRAP. The DNA of the CDR3 is TGTGCTAGTGGTCCCGGGGGGGGCTATGGCTACACCTTC. Protein: CASGPGGGYGYTF.

This chain connects TRBV5-1 to TRBJ1-4; a weak D match, TRBD1 (5 bases). Trimming took off 1 base at V and 10 bases at J, with 14 bases between the two ends. CDR3 length equals 14 residues. CDR1 is SGHRS and CDR2 is YFSETQ in the germline V gene. CDR3 DNA: TGCGCCAGCAGCTTGTTTGACAGTCACGGAAAACTGTTTTTT. Residues: CASSLFDSHGKLFF.

The chain is built from TRBV5-6 and TRBJ1-1; maybe TRBD1 (6 bases). In germline, CDR1 is SGHDT, CDR2 YYEEEE. Trimming pared 3 bases from V and 4 bases from J, leaving 22 bases between. This CDR3 region has 17 residues. Here the CDR3 DNA reads TGTGCCAGCAGCTCTCGACGCACAGGGCGGGAGGGCACTGAAGCTTTCTTT. Translating gives CASSSRRTGREGTEAFF.

In its sample, this clone was seen once. V and J are TRBV7-9 and TRBJ1-5; maybe TRBD1 (5 bases). The CDR3 length is 12 residues. Germline V CDR1 and CDR2: SEHNR, FQNEAQ (reference sequence). V lost 7 bases, J lost 4 bases, and 8 bases lay in between. CDR3 region: CASTQGNQPQHF. Written as DNA, the CDR3 is TGTGCCAGCACGCAGGGAAATCAGCCCCAGCATTTT.

This rearrangement joins TRBV7-9 to TRBJ2-7; D call uncertain. Trimming took 4 bases from V and 2 from J, leaving 3 bases between them. Germline CDR1 reads SEHNR; CDR2 reads FQNEAQ (reference sequence). The CDR3 spans 11 residues. CDR3 sequence: CASSSAYEQYF. The CDR3 DNA is TGTGCCAGCAGCTCCGCCTACGAGCAGTACTTC.

The chain employs TRBV28 and TRBJ2-7; 7 bases align to TRBD2. The germline V gene encodes CDR1 MDHEN and CDR2 SYDVKM. V lost 3 bases and J lost 0; bases outside the gene matches: 5. This CDR3 spans 15 amino acids. The DNA of the CDR3 is TGTGCCAGCAGTTTTGCGAGCGGGGACTCCTACGAGCAGTACTTC. Translated, it gives CASSFASGDSYEQYF.